This TCR beta chain was profiled in a study of cytomegalovirus exposure and HLA in healthy donors. Study-wide background: There were 117 million unique TCR beta sequences, drawn from about 179 million T cells, in an earlier analysis. General observations from the study: Later analysis demonstrated an association between a missense DCLRE1C variant and TCR beta V- and J-gene trimming. Available immune exposure information covered CMV serostatus only.

PCR involved 60 Vbeta and 13 Jbeta primers. Per the original methods: Unique TCR beta chains totaled roughly 80 million in a later count, with some 10 million of them shared. Method: immunoSEQ multiplex PCR; TCRdb's copy keeps in-frame clones and lacks some. The D gene and trimming were derived from the DNA, and the V and J assignments and clone size from that table. The sample carries 120,000 or so clones, around 72% recorded once. As concerns this clone: Its antigen is undetermined.

CDR3 size: 16 residues. Between the trimmed V and J ends, which lost 4 bases and 6 bases, there was a span of 19 bases. In germline, CDR1 is SGHTA, CDR2 FQGNSA. This TCR derives from a woman in her forties or fifties in good health and CMV-seropositive. Material: PBMCs. J is TRBJ1-5 and V is TRBV7-2; D call uncertain. The CDR3 region has the DNA TGTGCCAGCAGCTCAGGCTTCGGGGAAACGGGTCAGCCCCAGCATTTT. As protein: CASSSGFGETGQPQHF.